Following are 10 T cell receptor beta chains from one sample sequenced in a study of shared clonotypes between healthy human individuals. TCRdb keeps only in-frame clones here, not all; method: immunoSEQ multiplex PCR. The sample contains approximately 2.4 million clones, approximately 96% of which appear only once. The sample taken for sequencing was naive CD4+ T cells sorted from blood. Described subset: CD45RA+ positively selected. The receptors stem from a young man in good health.

The J gene is TRBJ1-3, the V gene TRBV28; D is unclear. In germline, CDR1 is MDHEN, CDR2 SYDVKM. The CDR3 has 13 amino acids. The V gene lost 3 bases and the J gene lost 4 bases, with 7 bases spanning the gap. The CDR3 spells CASSFKKGNTIYF. The CDR3 DNA reads as TGTGCCAGCAGTTTCAAAAAGGGAAACACCATATATTTT.

The chain joins TRBV10-3 to TRBJ1-4; the match to TRBD1 covers 7 bases. With V trimmed by 7 bases and J by 7 bases, 6 bases remained unmatched. The CDR3 runs 13 residues. In germline, CDR1 is ENHRY, CDR2 SYGVKD. In DNA, the CDR3 is TGTGCCATCACGGCAGGGGGAGGTGAAAAACTGTTTTTT. This encodes CAITAGGGEKLFF.

The chain combines TRBV5-4 with TRBJ1-1; 8 bases agree with TRBD1. Germline-derived CDR1 and CDR2 are SGHNT and YYREEE (reference sequence). CDR3 length: 17 amino acids. V was clipped by 5 bases and J by 0 bases; unmatched bases: 12. DNA for the CDR3: TGTGCCAGCAGTCGAGGACAGGGAGAGAATTTGAACACTGAAGCTTTCTTT. It yields the protein CASSRGQGENLNTEAFF.

The chain combines TRBV27 with TRBJ1-2; tentatively, D is TRBD1 (6 bases). Germline V CDR1 and CDR2: MNHEY, SMNVEV (reference sequence). V gave up 5 bases and J gave up 5 bases, with 15 bases separating them. CDR3 length equals 14 residues. The chain's CDR3 is CASSQHRVGYGYTF. DNA of the CDR3: TGTGCCAGCAGTCAGCACAGGGTAGGATATGGCTACACCTTC.

The V call is TRBV7-3, the J call TRBJ2-2, with a possible D match to TRBD1 (7 bases). Trimming removed 5 bases at V and 1 base at J, with 14 bases between. Germline values: CDR1 SGHTA, CDR2 FQGTGA. The CDR3 runs 16 residues. In DNA, the CDR3 is TGTGCCAGCAGCGAGGCGGGGACAGTGAACACCGGGGAGCTGTTTTTT. As protein: CASSEAGTVNTGELFF.

The DNA of the CDR3 is TGTGCCCTACGGGACGGACAAAACTATGGCTACACCTTC. Encoded protein: CALRDGQNYGYTF. The chain couples TRBV2 to TRBJ1-2; a possible D gene is TRBD1 (5 bases). Trimming left V 11 bases short and J 2 bases short, with 15 bases between. CDR1 and CDR2 (germline): SNHLY, FYNNEI. This CDR3 spans 13 amino acids.

The chain joins TRBV7-2 to TRBJ2-7; D unresolved. Per germline, CDR1 SGHTA and CDR2 FQGNSA. V was shortened by 5 bases and J by 6 bases, with 17 bases between the two germline ends. CDR3 length: 14 residues. DNA of the CDR3: TGTGCCAGCAGCCGGACGGAAGTGTATAGCGAGCAGTACTTC. Protein: CASSRTEVYSEQYF. Drawing the rest from reference TRBV7-2 and TRBJ2-7, the complete variable domain is GAGVSQSPSNKVTEKGKDVELRCDPISGHTALYWYRQSLGQGLEFLIYFQGNSAPDKSGLPSDRFSAERTGGSVSTLTIQRTQQEDSAVYLCASSRTEVYSEQYFGPGTRLTVT.

The chain recombines TRBV10-3 with TRBJ2-3; no clear D gene. This CDR3 has 14 amino acids. V was clipped by 3 bases and J by 0 bases, with 7 bases between them. Germline lookup yields CDR1 ENHRY and CDR2 SYGVKD. CDR3 nucleotide sequence: TGTGCCATCAGTGAAGCGACTAGCACAGATACGCAGTATTTT. Amino acid sequence: CAISEATSTDTQYF.

V usage is TRBV19 and J usage is TRBJ1-1; unclear D gene. V was clipped by 6 bases and J by 4 bases, with 15 bases between them. The V gene's germline CDR1 is LNHDA and CDR2 SQIVND (reference sequence). This CDR3 is built from 14 residues. The CDR3 here is CASSPIFEVTEAFF. As DNA, the CDR3 is TGTGCCAGTAGCCCAATCTTTGAAGTCACTGAAGCTTTCTTT.

This clone was recorded only once. The V and J genes are TRBV5-6 and TRBJ2-3; D possibly corresponds to TRBD1 (6 bases). Trimming cost V 1 base and J 6 bases, with 12 bases left between them. From germline, CDR1 is SGHDT and CDR2 YYEEEE. CDR3 length equals 14 residues. The CDR3 is CASSLSHRVDTQYF. The CDR3 coding sequence is TGTGCCAGCAGCTTGTCCCACAGGGTCGATACGCAGTATTTT.